At least ten counts were recorded for the clone carrying this TCR beta chain. Its matching antigen is unknown. V gave up 5 bases and J gave up 3 bases; unmatched junction bases: 13. Germline CDR1 and CDR2: MDHEN and SYDVKM. There are 18 residues in the CDR3. This sample is part of a study of T-cell reconstitution after alpha-beta-depleted transplantation in children. Using unique molecular identifiers, the investigators prepared the TCRbeta library. One entry per CDR3 protein, called by TCRdb with MiXCR from the PCR reads. The repertoire consists of fewer than 350,000 distinct CDR3 sequences, with over 7% occurring once and the leading ten covering approximately 9.6%. General study findings and limits: Counts and diversity of T cells one year after transplant came mostly from newly produced T cells. There were reportedly several hundred expanded graft clones from which alpha-beta T cells came about two months after transplant.

This material consisted of peripheral blood, taken 360 days after TCRalphabeta/CD19-depleted stem cell transplant. The chain combines TRBV28 with TRBJ1-6, with 7 bases that match TRBD1. This receptor was identified in a female patient younger than 10 who had a stem cell transplant for Fanconi anemia, so the T cells may come from the graft donor. CDR3 region: CASSLDRSHALYNSPLHF. In nucleotides, the CDR3 is TGTGCCAGCAGTCTGGACAGGTCTCATGCACTCTATAATTCACCCCTCCACTTT.